The subject of this entry is one TCR beta chain. Those who participated ranged in age from roughly 18 to 90 years and resided in about two dozen US areas. Participants' own reports of clinical history determined their cohort assignment. Two consecutive negative NP/OP PCR tests, clearance, or resolved symptoms defined Cohort 3 recovery. This sample is part of a study of blood T cell repertoires in COVID-19. How the authors handled the data: Researchers report that nucleated cell counts were estimated from reference gene primer amplification. Method: immunoSEQ multiplex PCR; TCRdb's copy keeps in-frame clones and lacks some. From that table come the V and J calls and clone size; the DNA was used to work out D and trimming. There are around 400,000 clones in the sample; over 85% occur only once, and 1.5% to 2% lies in the top ten. The CDR3 sequence is 16 residues long. Trimming left V 7 bases short and J 6 bases short, with 22 bases between. Looked up from germline, CDR1 is SNHLY and CDR2 is FYNNEI.

The chain combines TRBV2 with TRBJ2-1; maybe TRBD2 (6 bases). The sequencing sample was made of PBMCs or T cells enriched from blood (not recorded which). The source of this sequence is a woman aged 30 to 39 who had recovered from COVID-19. The CDR3 is CASNKRGSGDSNEQFF. For the CDR3, the DNA is TGTGCCAGCAATAAACGGGGTAGCGGTGACTCCAATGAGCAGTTCTTC.